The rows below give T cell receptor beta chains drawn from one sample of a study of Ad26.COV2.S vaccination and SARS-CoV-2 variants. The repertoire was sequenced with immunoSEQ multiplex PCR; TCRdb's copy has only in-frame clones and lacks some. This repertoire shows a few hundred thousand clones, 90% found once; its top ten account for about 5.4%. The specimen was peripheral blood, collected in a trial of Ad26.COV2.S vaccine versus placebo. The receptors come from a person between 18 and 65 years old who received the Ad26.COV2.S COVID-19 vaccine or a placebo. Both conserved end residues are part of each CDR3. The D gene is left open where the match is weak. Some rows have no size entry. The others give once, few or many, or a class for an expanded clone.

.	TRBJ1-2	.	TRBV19	CASNEPTMGGGYTF	TGTGCCAGTAACGAACCTACAATGGGTGGCGGCTACACCTTC
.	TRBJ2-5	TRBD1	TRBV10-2	CASSGRQGETQYF	TGCGCCAGCAGTGGGAGACAGGGGGAGACCCAGTACTTC
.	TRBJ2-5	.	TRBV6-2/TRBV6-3	CASSSIRAASWGETQYF	TGTGCCAGCAGCTCGATAAGAGCGGCATCATGGGGGGAGACCCAGTACTTC
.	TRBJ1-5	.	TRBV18	CASSPPGPVSNQPQHF	TGTGCCAGCTCACCACCGGGGCCGGTGAGCAATCAGCCCCAGCATTTT
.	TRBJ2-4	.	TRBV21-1	CASSRGQGFIQYF	TGTGCCAGCAGCAGGGGACAGGGGTTCATTCAGTACTTC
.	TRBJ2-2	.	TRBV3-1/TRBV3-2	CASRDYSGELFF	TGTGCCAGCAGGGATTATAGCGGGGAGCTGTTTTTT
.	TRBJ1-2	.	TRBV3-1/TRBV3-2	CASSQGLIYGYTF	TGTGCCAGTAGCCAAGGTCTTATCTATGGCTACACCTTC
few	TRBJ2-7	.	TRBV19	CASSIGSADEQYF	TGTGCCAGTAGTATTGGGAGCGCTGACGAGCAGTACTTC
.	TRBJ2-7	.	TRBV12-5	CASGLASNSYEQYF	TGTGCTAGTGGTTTGGCCTCGAACTCCTACGAGCAGTACTTC
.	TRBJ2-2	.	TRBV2	CASSMLWNTGELFF	TGTGCCAGCAGTATGTTATGGAACACCGGGGAGCTGTTTTTT
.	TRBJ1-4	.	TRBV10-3	CAISDGRDEKLFF	TGTGCCATCAGTGATGGGCGGGATGAAAAACTGTTTTTT
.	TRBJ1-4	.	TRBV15	CATSRDRGGRAINEKLFF	TGTGCCACCAGCAGAGATAGGGGGGGCAGGGCTATTAATGAAAAACTGTTTTTT
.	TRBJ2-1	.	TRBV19	CASRATSSYNEQFF	TGTGCCAGTCGAGCCACGAGCTCCTACAATGAGCAGTTCTTC
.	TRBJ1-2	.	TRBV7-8	CASSFTAIRTEGSAGYTF	TGTGCCAGCAGCTTCACCGCAATCAGGACAGAGGGATCGGCCGGCTACACCTTC
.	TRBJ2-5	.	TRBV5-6	CASSWQETQYF	TGTGCCAGCAGCTGGCAAGAGACCCAGTACTTC
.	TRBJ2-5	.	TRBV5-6	CASSFVGPAGETQYF	TGTGCCAGCAGCTTCGTGGGTCCTGCAGGAGAGACCCAGTACTTC
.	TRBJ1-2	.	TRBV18	CASSPMLEDHYGYTF	TGTGCCAGCTCACCGATGCTGGAGGATCACTATGGCTACACCTTC
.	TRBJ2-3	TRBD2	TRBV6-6	CASIYSGLAGDTQYF	TGTGCCAGCATATACAGTGGGCTAGCGGGGGATACGCAGTATTTT